The 19 T cell receptor beta chains reported below all come from one sample, sequenced in a study of blood T cell repertoires in COVID-19. The table came from immunoSEQ multiplex PCR; TCRdb's copy has only in-frame clones and leaves some out. The table records tens of thousands of clones, roughly nine tenths of them present only once. Sequencing was performed on peripheral blood. The receptor set was obtained from a man aged 55 to 70 with acute or convalescent COVID-19.

The chain carries TRBV5-4 and TRBJ2-1, with TRBD1 matching over 9 bases. Germline-derived CDR1 and CDR2 are SGHNT and YYREEE (reference sequence). J was trimmed by 8 bases and V by 4 bases; bases with no gene match: 4. This CDR3 region has 13 residues. The CDR3 is CASSRTGDDEQFF. For the CDR3, the DNA is TGTGCCAGCAGCCGGACAGGGGACGATGAGCAGTTCTTC.

This chain uses TRBV14 with TRBJ1-2; the D gene is possibly TRBD1 (5 bases). Germline assignment: CDR1 SGHDN and CDR2 FVKESK. The germline V and J ends were trimmed by 7 bases and 2 bases, with 17 bases remaining between them. This CDR3 is built from 15 residues. The CDR3 DNA reads TGTGCCAGCAAAGGTTGGGCGGGGGACAACTATGGCTACACCTTC. Protein product: CASKGWAGDNYGYTF.

The chain couples TRBV9 to TRBJ2-7; D is possibly TRBD1 (6 bases). The germline V gene has CDR1 SGDLS and CDR2 YYNGEE. With 1 base removed from V and 4 bases from J, the gap between germline ends came to 9 bases. The CDR3 covers 13 residues. The chain's CDR3 is CASSVKRGYEQYF. In nucleotides, the CDR3 is TGTGCCAGCAGCGTAAAAAGGGGGTACGAGCAGTACTTC.

The genes are TRBV4-1 and TRBJ1-5, with a weak D call TRBD1 (6 bases). The germline CDR1 and CDR2 sequences are MGHRA and YSYEKL. The ends were cut back, 0 bases at V and 5 bases at J, with 17 bases in the middle. The CDR3 has 17 amino acids. CDR3: CASSQDRGSLYDQPQHF. For the CDR3, the DNA is TGCGCCAGCAGCCAAGACAGGGGCTCATTGTACGATCAGCCCCAGCATTTT.

The gene calls are TRBV5-1 and TRBJ2-7; 9 bases line up with TRBD1. V lost 0 bases to trimming and J lost 1 base; unmatched junction nucleotides: 8. The CDR3 extends over 17 amino acids. Germline V gene lookup returns CDR1 SGHRS and CDR2 YFSETQ. The CDR3 loop reads CASSLVRLTGGSYEQYF. The CDR3 coding sequence is TGCGCCAGCAGCTTGGTACGTCTGACAGGGGGATCCTACGAGCAGTACTTC.

The chain carries TRBV6-1 and TRBJ1-6, with D unresolved. Trimming took 5 bases from V and 3 from J, leaving 8 bases between them. From germline, CDR1 is MNHNS and CDR2 SASEGT. The CDR3 runs to 14 residues. The CDR3 here is CASSREVYNSPLHF. CDR3 in DNA: TGTGCCAGCAGTAGGGAGGTCTATAATTCACCCCTCCACTTT.

This clone was found once. The chain links TRBV11-2 to TRBJ2-1; tentatively, D is TRBD1 (5 bases). Per germline, CDR1 SGHAT and CDR2 FQNNGV. This CDR3 has 12 amino acids. V was pared by 5 bases and J by 14 bases, with 16 bases between. CDR3 nucleotide sequence: TGTGCCAGCAGCGCGGACATCCCAAAGGAGTTCTTC. It specifies CASSADIPKEFF. Full variable domain (remainder filled in from reference TRBV11-2 and TRBJ2-1): EAGVAQSPRYKIIEKRQSVAFWCNPISGHATLYWYQQILGQGPKLLIQFQNNGVVDDSQLPKDRFSAERLKGVDSTLKIQPAKLEDSAVYLCASSADIPKEFFGPGTRLTVL.

V gene TRBV7-9 combines with J gene TRBJ2-5; D is undetermined. The CDR3 spans 13 residues. With 3 bases removed from V and 1 base from J, the gap between germline ends came to 6 bases. Germline CDR1 and CDR2: SEHNR and FQNEAQ (reference sequence). CDR3 bases: TGTGCCAGCAGCTTTGACACCCAAGAGACCCAGTACTTC. It yields the protein CASSFDTQETQYF.

The chain combines TRBV7-9 with TRBJ2-5, with 9 bases identical to TRBD1. V lost 5 bases and J lost 1; bases outside the gene matches: 2. This CDR3 has 14 amino acids. Germline V lookup: CDR1 SEHNR, CDR2 FQNEAQ (reference sequence). The CDR3 nucleotides read TGTGCCAGCAGCATGACAGGGGGCCAAGAGACCCAGTACTTC. Its protein is CASSMTGGQETQYF.

In this sample, this clone turned up a few times. In DNA, the CDR3 is TGTGCCAGCAGCCGGGACAGGGCAGATGAGCAGTTCTTC. Its translation is CASSRDRADEQFF. The J gene is TRBJ2-1, the V gene TRBV5-6, with 9 bases aligning to TRBD1. V gave up 4 bases and J gave up 8 bases; unmatched junction bases: 4. This CDR3 has 13 residues. The germline V gene has CDR1 SGHDT and CDR2 YYEEEE. The variable domain in full, with the rest retrieved from reference TRBV5-6 and TRBJ2-1, is DAGVTQSPTHLIKTRGQQVTLRCSPKSGHDTVSWYQQALGQGPQFIFQYYEEEERQRGNFPDRFSGHQFPNYSSELNVNALLLGDSALYLCASSRDRADEQFFGPGTRLTVL.

The V call is TRBV19, the J call TRBJ2-2; 11 bases map to TRBD1. V was pared by 1 base and J by 6 bases, with 4 bases of the junction left unmatched. CDR3 length: 16 residues. The germline V gene has CDR1 LNHDA and CDR2 SQIVND (reference sequence). This CDR3 is CASSIVGTGGSGELFF. CDR3 sequence (DNA): TGTGCCAGTAGTATAGTCGGGACAGGGGGTTCCGGGGAGCTGTTTTTT.

The chain has TRBV3-1 (or the pseudogene TRBV3-2) and TRBJ1-1, with 8 positions matching TRBD1. CDR3 length: 15 amino acids. Per the germline V gene, CDR1 is LGHDT and CDR2 is YNNKEL (reference sequence). V lost 4 bases, J lost 5 bases, and 9 bases stayed unmatched. The CDR3: CASSPQRQGRTEAFF. DNA for the CDR3: TGTGCCAGCAGCCCTCAACGACAGGGGAGGACTGAAGCTTTCTTT.

This clone was recorded only once. The V call is TRBV6-2 or TRBV6-3, the J call TRBJ1-1; weak D call: TRBD1 (5 bases). The CDR3 has 13 amino acids. CDR1 and CDR2 from the germline V gene are MNHEY and SVGEGT. V lost 2 bases to trimming and J lost 7 bases, with 11 bases between them. The CDR3 sequence: CASSYGTGLEAFF. CDR3 sequence (DNA): TGTGCCAGCAGTTACGGAACAGGCCTTGAAGCTTTCTTT.

This chain joins TRBV10-3 and TRBJ2-2; possible D gene TRBD1, 6 bases. The CDR3 runs 16 residues. Germline-derived CDR1 and CDR2 are ENHRY and SYGVKD. V lost 10 bases to trimming and J lost 1 base, with 19 bases between them. The CDR3 DNA sequence: TGTGCCACGGCGGCGGACAGCATGAAGAACACCGGGGAGCTGTTTTTT. This gives the protein CATAADSMKNTGELFF.

This clone was counted a single time. CDR3 DNA: TGTGCCAGCAGCCAGGGGGGCTCTGGGGCCAACGTCCTGACTTTC. This translates into CASSQGGSGANVLTF. V is TRBV3-1 (or the pseudogene TRBV3-2) and J is TRBJ2-6, with D perhaps matching TRBD2 (6 bases). The CDR3 contains 15 residues. V lost 3 bases and J lost 0, with 6 bases in between. CDR1 and CDR2 (germline): LGHDT, YNNKEL (reference sequence).

This chain links TRBV24-1 with TRBJ2-3; TRBD2 agrees at 7 bases. J gave up 3 bases and V 6 bases, and 2 bases lay outside the gene matches. This CDR3 region has 13 residues. Looked up from germline, CDR1 is KGHDR and CDR2 is SFDVKD. In DNA, the CDR3 is TGTGCCACCAGTTGGGGGGGAACAGATACGCAGTATTTT. Protein sequence: CATSWGGTDTQYF.

V usage is TRBV3-1 (or the pseudogene TRBV3-2) and J usage is TRBJ2-2; tentatively, D is TRBD1 (5 bases). CDR1 is LGHDT, CDR2 YNNKEL, per germline (reference sequence). The CDR3 extends over 18 amino acids. Trimming cost V 2 bases and J 5 bases, with 21 bases left between them. As DNA, the CDR3 is TGTGCCAGCAGCCAATCCCCTCTAAAAGCCAGGGCGACCGGGGAGCTGTTTTTT. This sequence encodes CASSQSPLKARATGELFF.

The chain couples TRBV3-1 (or the pseudogene TRBV3-2) to TRBJ1-4; D is undetermined. The V end was cut by 4 bases, the J end by 0 bases, with 9 bases between. Looked up from germline, CDR1 is LGHDT and CDR2 is YNNKEL (reference sequence). The CDR3 has 15 amino acids. This CDR3 reads CASSRRSSTNEKLFF. The CDR3 bases are TGTGCCAGCAGCCGGCGGAGCTCAACTAATGAAAAACTGTTTTTT.

V and J are TRBV18 and TRBJ1-3; 8 bases agree with TRBD1. This CDR3 has 18 amino acids. V trimming: 3 bases; J trimming: 3 bases; junction bases outside the gene matches: 13. Germline-derived CDR1 and CDR2 are KGHSH and LQKENI. The DNA for the CDR3 is TGTGCCAGCTCACCCCAAAGAGGGCAGGGGGCTTTTGGAAACACCATATATTTT. Its protein is CASSPQRGQGAFGNTIYF.